The 30 T cell receptor beta chains presented below share a single source sample, sequenced in a study of radiotherapy plus CTLA-4 blockade in lung cancer. Sequencing used immunoSEQ multiplex PCR; TCRdb keeps in-frame clones, though not all of them. The table lists roughly 80,000 clones, 78% of them singletons, with 4% in the top ten. The specimen comprised peripheral blood, sampled from a patient treated with radiotherapy plus ipilimumab. The receptors stem from a human donor with non-small cell lung cancer who had a partial response to radiotherapy plus ipilimumab. Some clones in this sample may be carry-over from other donors' samples.

This clone was observed a handful of times. The V gene is TRBV2, the J gene TRBJ1-1, with D tentatively TRBD1 (6 bases). CDR1 is SNHLY, CDR2 FYNNEI, per germline. V was pared by 6 bases and J by 4 bases, with 18 bases between. The CDR3 contains 15 residues. This chain's CDR3 is CASSGDRSFGTEAFF. The DNA for the CDR3 is TGTGCCAGCAGCGGTGACAGGTCTTTTGGCACTGAAGCTTTCTTT.

The chain has TRBV27 and TRBJ2-2; TRBD2 is a possible D gene (5 bases). Germline V gene sequence: CDR1 MNHEY, CDR2 SMNVEV (reference sequence). V gave up 5 bases and J gave up 6 bases, with 16 bases separating them. The CDR3 is 15 amino acids. CDR3 in DNA: TGTGCCAGCAGTGTCGAAAAGATCGGGGCCGGGGAGCTGTTTTTT. Residues: CASSVEKIGAGELFF.

The rearrangement joins TRBV5-1 to TRBJ2-7, with no clear D. The germline V and J ends were trimmed by 0 bases and 4 bases, with 11 bases remaining between them. CDR1 SGHRS and CDR2 YFSETQ come from the germline V gene. The length of the CDR3 is 14 residues. The CDR3 reads CASSLEPSTYEQYF. Written as DNA, the CDR3 is TGCGCCAGCAGCTTGGAACCGTCGACTTACGAGCAGTACTTC.

The V and J genes are TRBV4-1 and TRBJ1-2, with a possible D match to TRBD1 (5 bases). CDR1 MGHRA and CDR2 YSYEKL come from the germline V gene. V was shortened by 1 base and J by 3 bases, with 9 bases between the two germline ends. The CDR3 consists of 14 residues. The DNA of the CDR3 is TGCGCCAGCAGCCAAGCGACAGCCTACTATGGCTACACCTTC. It yields the protein CASSQATAYYGYTF.

This chain joins TRBV7-9 and TRBJ1-2; 8 bases map to TRBD1. With V trimmed by 7 bases and J by 2 bases, 9 bases remained unmatched. Germline CDR1 reads SEHNR; CDR2 reads FQNEAQ (reference sequence). The CDR3 is 15 residues long. CDR3 region: CASTTRTGTNYGYTF. In DNA form, the CDR3 reads TGTGCCAGCACCACTAGGACAGGGACCAACTATGGCTACACCTTC.

The genes are TRBV6-5 and TRBJ1-4, with no clear D. V gave up 6 bases and J gave up 7 bases, with 12 bases separating them. CDR3 length: 13 amino acids. Germline CDR1 MNHEY, CDR2 SVGAGI. In DNA form, the CDR3 reads TGTGCCAGCAGCCGGGAAACATTTGAAAAACTGTTTTTT. It yields the protein CASSRETFEKLFF.

The chain uses TRBV11-3 and TRBJ1-5; a possible D gene is TRBD1 (6 bases). The CDR3 consists of 18 residues. V was trimmed by 0 bases and J by 2 bases, leaving 17 bases between them. Germline lookup yields CDR1 SGHNT and CDR2 YENEEA. CDR3 protein: CASSLEGTGPLGNQPQHF. DNA for the CDR3: TGTGCCAGCAGCTTAGAAGGTACAGGGCCCTTGGGCAATCAGCCCCAGCATTTT.

V gene TRBV6-5 combines with J gene TRBJ2-7; possibly TRBD2 for D (6 bases). This CDR3 contains 14 residues. Germline CDR1 is MNHEY and CDR2 is SVGAGI. With 2 bases removed from V and 3 bases from J, the gap between germline ends came to 11 bases. The chain's CDR3 is CASSYNQGLYEQYF. The DNA of the CDR3 is TGTGCCAGCAGTTACAATCAGGGACTCTACGAGCAGTACTTC.

This chain links TRBV7-3 with TRBJ1-5; possibly TRBD1 for D (5 bases). The CDR3 has 16 amino acids. The germline gives CDR1 SGHTA, CDR2 FQGTGA. The V and J ends lost 3 bases and 0 bases respectively, with 12 bases between them. In DNA, the CDR3 is TGTGCCAGCAGCTTGACAGAATCGAATAGCAATCAGCCCCAGCATTTT. Amino acid sequence: CASSLTESNSNQPQHF.

The chain is built from TRBV29-1 and TRBJ2-1; TRBD1 might be the D (6 bases). The CDR3 is 11 amino acids. CDR1 and CDR2 (germline): SQVTM, ANQGSEA. Trimming removed 7 bases at V and 8 bases at J, with 12 bases between. CDR3 in DNA: TGCAGCGCCAGGACAGAATATGAGCAGTTCTTC. It translates to CSARTEYEQFF.

This clone was counted between two and nine times. The CDR3 loop reads CASSESPVRVSTGNTIYF. CDR3 nucleotide sequence: TGCGCCAGCAGTGAGTCGCCAGTTCGGGTATCAACTGGAAACACCATATATTTT. The chain combines TRBV10-2 with TRBJ1-3, with no clear D. V was cut by 0 bases and J by 2 bases, with 17 bases left in between. The germline V gene has CDR1 WSHSY and CDR2 SAAADI. This CDR3 has 18 residues.

The chain recombines TRBV2 with TRBJ1-6; D possibly corresponds to TRBD1 (6 bases). The CDR3 sequence is 13 residues long. CDR1 and CDR2 from the germline V gene are SNHLY and FYNNEI. Deletions cut 6 bases from V and 4 bases from J, with 7 bases between. CDR3 coding DNA: TGTGCCAGCAGGGGACATTATAATTCACCCCTCCACTTT. It encodes CASRGHYNSPLHF. Using reference TRBV2 and TRBJ1-6 for the parts outside the CDR3, the full variable domain is EPEVTQTPSHQVTQMGQEVILRCVPISNHLYFYWYRQILGQKVEFLVSFYNNEISEKSEIFDDQFSVERPDGSNFTLKIRSTKLEDSAMYFCASRGHYNSPLHFGNGTRLTVT.

V and J are TRBV5-1 and TRBJ2-3; 11 bases align to TRBD2. The germline V gene has CDR1 SGHRS and CDR2 YFSETQ. The junction had 4 bases not matched to a gene; V was cut back by 4 bases and J by 3 bases. The CDR3 covers 15 residues. The CDR3 coding sequence is TGCGCCAGCAGCGTTAGCGGGGGGGCGACAGATACGCAGTATTTT. Translated: CASSVSGGATDTQYF.

With regard to this clone: This sample also contains other DNA sequences that code for the same CDR3. The rearrangement joins TRBV9 to TRBJ2-3, with D maybe TRBD1 (5 bases). This CDR3 has 15 residues. Trimming took 0 bases from V and 1 from J, leaving 9 bases between them. Germline V gives CDR1 SGDLS, CDR2 YYNGEE. CDR3 nucleotides: TGTGCCAGCAGCGTAGGCTTAGGGGGCACAGATACGCAGTATTTT. It codes for CASSVGLGGTDTQYF.

This chain uses TRBV5-1 with TRBJ1-1; D perhaps matches TRBD1 (5 bases). The V end lost 0 bases, the J end lost 3 bases, and 15 bases lay between the germline ends. This CDR3 contains 16 residues. CDR1 SGHRS and CDR2 YFSETQ come from the germline V gene. The CDR3 reads CASSLAGGPGDTEAFF. The CDR3 coding sequence is TGCGCCAGCAGCTTGGCCGGAGGTCCGGGGGACACTGAAGCTTTCTTT.

CDR3: CSVVVGDISYEQYF. In DNA form, the CDR3 reads TGCAGCGTTGTCGTAGGGGACATATCCTACGAGCAGTACTTC. The genes are TRBV29-1 and TRBJ2-7, with D perhaps matching TRBD1 (6 bases). Germline values: CDR1 SQVTM, CDR2 ANQGSEA. Deletions cut 4 bases from V and 1 base from J, with 14 bases between. This CDR3 is 14 amino acids long.

This clone has only one observation. V is TRBV6-5 and J is TRBJ2-7; possible D gene TRBD1, 6 bases. The V end was cut by 0 bases, the J end by 3 bases, with 12 bases between. This CDR3 contains 15 residues. CDR1 is MNHEY and CDR2 is SVGAGI in the germline V gene. The CDR3 bases are TGTGCCAGCAGTTACTCAAGCGGCAGGGGCTACGAGCAGTACTTC. As protein: CASSYSSGRGYEQYF.

There are a few counts of this clone. The rearrangement joins TRBV21-1 to TRBJ2-7; the D call of TRBD1 is as the table states it, not checked on the DNA. TRBV21-1 is reported as a pseudogene. This CDR3 comprises 15 residues. As DNA, the CDR3 is TGTGCCAGCAGCAGACGGGACAGGGGTTCCTACGAGCAGTACTTC. Protein: CASSRRDRGSYEQYF.

CDR3 nucleotides: TGTGCCAGCAAGTCACAGGGAAGGGGTGGTCAGCCCCAGCATTTT. The encoded protein is CASKSQGRGGQPQHF. The J gene is TRBJ1-5, the V gene TRBV6-5; D is possibly TRBD1 (6 bases). V lost 7 bases and J lost 6, with 19 bases in between. Germline lookup yields CDR1 MNHEY and CDR2 SVGAGI. The CDR3 totals 15 residues.

The chain couples TRBV5-1 to TRBJ1-2; the D is unclear. CDR3 length: 12 residues. Per germline, CDR1 SGHRS and CDR2 YFSETQ. V was pared by 4 bases and J by 8 bases, with 12 bases between. The CDR3 sequence: CASSEPTVGYTF. The CDR3 DNA follows: TGCGCCAGCAGCGAACCTACAGTGGGCTACACCTTC.

The rearrangement links TRBV5-4 to TRBJ2-1, with TRBD1 as a possible D gene (6 bases). The V end lost 3 bases, the J end lost 4 bases, and 17 bases lay between the germline ends. In germline, CDR1 is SGHNT, CDR2 YYREEE (reference sequence). This CDR3 region has 16 residues. The CDR3 loop is CASSWGPGPSYNEQFF. DNA for the CDR3: TGTGCCAGCAGCTGGGGGCCGGGACCGTCATACAATGAGCAGTTCTTC.

This clone was counted a single time. The genes are TRBV7-2 and TRBJ1-2; D gene uncertain. Between the trimmed V and J ends, which lost 1 base and 4 bases, there was a span of 10 bases. CDR3 length: 14 amino acids. CDR1 and CDR2 from the germline V gene are SGHTA and FQGNSA. The chain's CDR3 is CASSLEAGIYGYTF. DNA for the CDR3: TGTGCCAGCAGCTTAGAGGCGGGAATCTATGGCTACACCTTC. Full variable domain (remainder filled in from reference TRBV7-2 and TRBJ1-2): GAGVSQSPSNKVTEKGKDVELRCDPISGHTALYWYRQSLGQGLEFLIYFQGNSAPDKSGLPSDRFSAERTGGSVSTLTIQRTQQEDSAVYLCASSLEAGIYGYTFGSGTRLTVV.

This clone was seen a single time. The gene calls are TRBV6-5 and TRBJ1-5; 10 bases are a match to TRBD1. From germline, CDR1 is MNHEY and CDR2 SVGAGI. The CDR3 is 14 amino acids. The ends lost 6 bases at V and 4 bases at J; junction bases unmatched: 3. The CDR3 nucleotides are TGTGCCAGCAGGGGACAGGGGTCTAATCAGCCCCAGCATTTT. It yields the protein CASRGQGSNQPQHF.

The rearrangement links TRBV9 to TRBJ2-1; possible D gene TRBD2, 5 bases. CDR1 SGDLS and CDR2 YYNGEE come from the germline V gene. The V gene lost 4 bases and the J gene lost 8 bases, with 22 bases spanning the gap. The CDR3 totals 16 residues. The CDR3 here is CASSFKLGRRRYEQFF. CDR3 DNA: TGTGCCAGCAGCTTCAAGTTGGGCCGAAGGAGGTATGAGCAGTTCTTC.

This chain links TRBV9 with TRBJ2-3, with D possibly matching TRBD1 (5 bases). Germline loops: CDR1 SGDLS, CDR2 YYNGEE. V was shortened by 4 bases and J by 1 base, with 10 bases between the two germline ends. There are 14 residues in the CDR3. The CDR3 sequence: CASSLMGRTDTQYF. The CDR3 DNA reads TGTGCCAGCAGCCTCATGGGGCGCACAGATACGCAGTATTTT.

As DNA, the CDR3 is TGCGCCAGCAGACGTAACCAGGGGGCCGGCGGGGATACGCAGTATTTT. Encoded protein: CASRRNQGAGGDTQYF. The chain recombines TRBV5-1 with TRBJ2-3, with TRBD1 identical over 8 bases. This CDR3 contains 16 residues. V was pared by 5 bases and J by 6 bases, with 14 bases of the junction left unmatched. Germline CDR1 and CDR2: SGHRS and YFSETQ.

This clone turned up a few times. The chain recombines TRBV4-2 with TRBJ2-5, with TRBD2 matching 9 bases. Germline assignment: CDR1 LGHNA and CDR2 YNFKEQ. The V and J ends lost 2 bases and 6 bases, in that order; junction bases with no gene match: 19. CDR3 size: 19 residues. CDR3 amino acids: CASSQTRALAGSRGQTQYF. CDR3 DNA: TGTGCCAGCAGCCAAACCAGAGCGCTAGCGGGGTCTAGGGGGCAGACCCAGTACTTC.

The gene calls are TRBV7-2 and TRBJ1-2; the D is unclear. There are 13 residues in the CDR3. Per germline, CDR1 SGHTA and CDR2 FQGNSA. The V end was cut by 4 bases, the J end by 8 bases, with 14 bases between. The CDR3 here is CASSSLTETGYTF. The CDR3 DNA is TGTGCCAGCAGCTCGCTAACAGAAACCGGCTACACCTTC.

V usage is TRBV4-2 and J usage is TRBJ2-3; 9 bases align to TRBD2. Germline CDR1 is LGHNA and CDR2 is YNFKEQ. J was trimmed by 2 bases and V by 4 bases; bases with no gene match: 16. The CDR3 covers 19 residues. CDR3 nucleotide sequence: TGTGCCAGCAGCCCCCGGGGGGCTAGCGGGGACGACTACACAGATACGCAGTATTTT. It yields the protein CASSPRGASGDDYTDTQYF.

The chain is built from TRBV2 and TRBJ1-2; TRBD1 agrees at 9 bases. CDR3 size: 14 residues. The ends lost 7 bases at V and 8 bases at J; junction bases unmatched: 11. Germline V gives CDR1 SNHLY, CDR2 FYNNEI. In DNA form, the CDR3 reads TGTGCCAGCACCGAGACACAGGGGGCAGGAGGCTACACCTTC. It codes for CASTETQGAGGYTF.